This T cell receptor beta chain was identified in a study of immune evolution from preneoplasia to lung adenocarcinoma. Study results and caveats: Later-stage lesions appeared to have more T cells, more diversity, less clonality.

Between about 2014 and 2018, patients underwent resection in Japan or China. H&E slides confirmed each diagnosis, reviewed by two pathologists independently. Germline V gives CDR1 SGHRS, CDR2 YFSETQ. The CDR3 has 17 residues. Trimming at V came to 4 bases and at J to 4 bases, leaving 14 bases not matched to a gene. In regard to this clone: What it binds is unknown.

Using immunoSEQ multiplex PCR, the repertoire was profiled, and TCRdb retains in-frame clones only, with some absent. The data show over 4,000 clones, with approximately 86% seen just once and approximately 2.8% held by the top ten. The source of this sequence is a person between 45 and 65 years old with lung adenocarcinoma. The specimen sequenced was FFPE invasive lung adenocarcinoma tissue. The genes are TRBV5-1 and TRBJ2-7; 10 positions match TRBD2. This CDR3 reads CASSPFGSGRAGYEQYF. Written as DNA, the CDR3 is TGCGCCAGCAGCCCCTTCGGGAGCGGGAGGGCCGGATACGAGCAGTACTTC.